The 6 T cell receptor beta chains reported below all come from one sample, sequenced in a study of post-analysis software for immune sequencing data (dated by TCRdb to between 2014 and 2016). Antigens for these TCRs are unknown. Libraries came from PCR. Instrument on record: Illumina HiSeq 2500. Unique molecular identifiers were incorporated into TCR beta cDNA libraries to reduce PCR and sequencing biases. The raw public data were reprocessed by TCRdb itself: fastp quality trimming at Q25, MiXCR clonotype calling, in-frame beta chains only. Rows are combined by CDR3 protein, so each entry shows the most common genes and DNA. The sample table records more than 500,000 distinct CDR3 sequences; 30% to 40% of these occur just once. Under 7% of the sample goes to the ten largest clones. General study outcomes and caveats: Significantly higher frequencies in patients than in controls were found for a few TRBV segments, including TRBV5-6, TRBV5-1 and TRBV20-1.

Sequencing input: blood. These receptor sequences come from a girl under 18 with multiple sclerosis.

The chain employs TRBV7-2 and TRBJ1-1; D may be TRBD1 (5 bases). Germline V lookup: CDR1 SGHTA, CDR2 FQGNSA. Trimming removed 1 base from V and 4 bases from J, with 16 bases in between. This CDR3 comprises 16 residues. Here the CDR3 reads CASSLGVQAMSTEAFF. The CDR3 DNA reads TGTGCCAGCAGCTTAGGGGTACAGGCGATGAGCACTGAAGCTTTCTTT.

The CDR3 is CASSLGLAGWAPQETQYF. CDR3 nucleotide sequence: TGCGCCAGCAGCCTAGGACTAGCGGGATGGGCGCCTCAAGAGACCCAGTACTTC. V is TRBV5-1 and J is TRBJ2-5; 12 positions agree with TRBD2. This CDR3 contains 18 residues. Germline CDR1 and CDR2: SGHRS and YFSETQ. After removal of 4 bases from V and 2 bases from J, the junction contained 12 bases not matched to a gene.

The CDR3 DNA sequence: TGCAGCGTTGTCCTGGGACATAGGAACACCGGGGAGCTGTTTTTT. It yields the protein CSVVLGHRNTGELFF. The genes are TRBV29-1 and TRBJ2-2, with D tentatively TRBD1 (6 bases). This CDR3 has 15 residues. Germline V CDR1 and CDR2: SQVTM, ANQGSEA. V was trimmed by 4 bases and J by 1 base, leaving 13 bases between them.

The table lists this clonotype with a few counts. V is TRBV20-1 and J is TRBJ2-1; D is unresolved. V was trimmed by 6 bases and J by 9 bases, leaving 12 bases between them. Germline CDR1 and CDR2: DFQATT and SNEGSKA (reference sequence). The CDR3 consists of 11 residues. CDR3 protein: CSAYSGVEQFF. The CDR3 DNA sequence: TGCAGTGCCTACTCTGGGGTTGAGCAGTTCTTC.

This clonotype occurred many times. The rearrangement uses TRBV27 and TRBJ1-5, with D unresolved. Germline V CDR1 and CDR2: MNHEY, SMNVEV (reference sequence). The germline V and J ends were trimmed by 3 bases and 6 bases, with 9 bases remaining between them. CDR3 size: 13 residues. The CDR3 nucleotides are TGTGCCAGCAGTTTCCAGATAACTCAGCCCCAGCATTTT. Protein product: CASSFQITQPQHF.

The rearrangement joins TRBV10-3 to TRBJ2-7; D gene ambiguous. The J call may be incorrect, as the DNA end agrees better with TRBJ2-4. The germline CDR1 and CDR2 sequences are ENHRY and SYGVKD. This CDR3 spans 17 amino acids. The DNA of the CDR3 is TGTGCCACCAAGCCCCAAGGAGATAGTGGCACTCTAAACATTCAGTACTTC. This translates into CATKPQGDSGTLNIQYF.